Listed here are 23 T cell receptor beta chains from one sample, sequenced in a study of Ad26.COV2.S vaccination and SARS-CoV-2 variants. Using immunoSEQ multiplex PCR, the repertoire was profiled, and TCRdb retains in-frame clones only, with some absent. The sample shows about 320,000 clones, 90% of them seen only once. Treatment of the sample: some 19 received Ad26.COV2.S at low or high dose, single or two shots; about 5 received placebo; per-sample allocation not given. Day 63 after the first injection of vaccine or placebo was the sampling time. The sample was peripheral blood, taken in a trial of Ad26.COV2.S vaccine versus placebo. The source is a person between 18 and 65 years old who received the Ad26.COV2.S COVID-19 vaccine or a placebo.

This chain links TRBV12-3 or TRBV12-4 with TRBJ1-2; D gene ambiguous. Between the trimmed V and J ends, which lost 1 base and 8 bases, there was a span of 11 bases. The CDR3 runs to 13 residues. In DNA form, the CDR3 reads TGTGCCAGCAGTTTAGGGATTCTCCTGGGCTACACCTTC. Translating it yields CASSLGILLGYTF.

The chain joins TRBV11-2 to TRBJ1-1; D is possibly TRBD1 (5 bases). Looked up from germline, CDR1 is SGHAT and CDR2 is FQNNGV. The V gene lost 5 bases and the J gene lost 0 bases, with 13 bases spanning the gap. The CDR3 loop spans 15 amino acids. This CDR3 reads CASSKGRLLNTEAFF. The CDR3 DNA sequence: TGTGCCAGCAGCAAGGGGCGGTTGCTGAACACTGAAGCTTTCTTT.

This clone was counted a single time. The chain links TRBV7-8 to TRBJ2-2, with 14 bases fitting TRBD2. Germline loops: CDR1 SGHVS, CDR2 FQNEAQ. The V gene end was trimmed by 5 bases and the J gene end by 10 bases; junction bases not matched to a gene: 15. The CDR3 loop spans 18 amino acids. The CDR3 DNA sequence: TGTGCCAGCAGCCTGGGACTAGCGGGAGTTTCAGTGTCGGAGGAGCTGTTTTTT. It codes for CASSLGLAGVSVSEELFF.

This chain links TRBV28 with TRBJ2-5; D is undetermined. Germline V gene sequence: CDR1 MDHEN, CDR2 SYDVKM. With 7 bases removed from V and 2 bases from J, the gap between germline ends came to 11 bases. The CDR3 has 13 amino acids. The CDR3 DNA sequence: TGTGCCAGCATATCAGGTTGGCAAGAGACCCAGTACTTC. Translated, it gives CASISGWQETQYF.

The CDR3 nucleotides read TGTGCCAGTAGTGGACAACTGAACACTGAAGCTTTCTTT. This sequence encodes CASSGQLNTEAFF. This chain connects TRBV19 to TRBJ1-1; the D gene is possibly TRBD1 (5 bases). The CDR3 totals 13 residues. The V and J ends lost 5 bases and 0 bases respectively, with 7 bases between them. Germline V gives CDR1 LNHDA, CDR2 SQIVND (reference sequence).

The J gene is TRBJ1-1, the V gene TRBV28, with a tentative D call TRBD1 (5 bases). This CDR3 contains 13 residues. The germline gives CDR1 MDHEN, CDR2 SYDVKM. V gave up 3 bases and J gave up 9 bases, with 14 bases separating them. Here the CDR3 reads CASSFRWDFKAFF. The CDR3, as DNA: TGTGCCAGCAGTTTCCGGTGGGACTTTAAAGCTTTCTTT.

CDR3 in DNA: TGTGCCACCAGCAGAGATCAGAATCAGCCCCAGCATTTT. The encoded protein is CATSRDQNQPQHF. The gene calls are TRBV15 and TRBJ1-5; D unclear. V lost 0 bases to trimming and J lost 4 bases, with 4 bases between them. The CDR3 covers 13 residues. CDR1 and CDR2 from the germline V gene are LNHNV and YYDKDF (reference sequence). Based on the CDR3 plus reference TRBV15 and TRBJ1-5, the full variable domain is DAMVIQNPRYQVTQFGKPVTLSCSQTLNHNVMYWYQQKSSQAPKLLFHYYDKDFNNEADTPDNFQSRRPNTSFCFLDIRSPGLGDTAMYLCATSRDQNQPQHFGDGTRLSIL.

The genes are TRBV7-2 and TRBJ2-7, with 9 bases lining up with TRBD2. This CDR3 has 15 amino acids. Germline V gives CDR1 SGHTA, CDR2 FQGNSA. V lost 3 bases, J lost 0 bases, and 3 bases stayed unmatched. CDR3 amino acids: CASSLGSGSSYEQYV. CDR3 nucleotides: TGTGCCAGCAGCTTGGGTAGCGGGAGCTCCTACGAGCAGTACGTC.

The chain is built from TRBV5-1 and TRBJ1-5; D gene uncertain. The CDR3 is 15 residues long. V was clipped by 0 bases and J by 1 base, with 8 bases between them. Germline V gene lookup returns CDR1 SGHRS and CDR2 YFSETQ. CDR3 amino acids: CASSLGVGSNQPQHF. The CDR3 bases are TGCGCCAGCAGCTTGGGCGTGGGAAGCAATCAGCCCCAGCATTTT.

This chain uses TRBV6-2 or TRBV6-3 with TRBJ1-6; no reliable D call. V shed 4 bases and J shed 0 bases, with 7 bases lying between them. Germline CDR1 and CDR2: MNHEY and SVGEGT. This CDR3 is built from 15 residues. In DNA, the CDR3 is TGTGCCAGCAGTTCCATGAGCTCCTATAATTCACCCCTCCACTTT. Translating it yields CASSSMSSYNSPLHF.

The V and J genes are TRBV11-3 and TRBJ1-1; D uncertain. The CDR3 runs 13 residues. Germline V gene data show CDR1 as SGHNT and CDR2 as YENEEA. Trimming took 6 bases from V and 1 from J, leaving 9 bases between them. CDR3 loop: CASSQDRNTEAFF. The CDR3 region has the DNA TGTGCCAGCAGTCAAGACCGGAACACTGAAGCTTTCTTT.

The rearrangement joins TRBV6-2 or TRBV6-3 to TRBJ2-5; no reliable D call. The germline gives CDR1 MNHEY, CDR2 SVGEGT. Trimming cost V 2 bases and J 5 bases, with 9 bases left between them. This CDR3 has 13 residues. CDR3 bases: TGTGCCAGCAGTTACACCGAGGTCGAGACCCAGTACTTC. Its translation is CASSYTEVETQYF.

The chain joins TRBV4-3 to TRBJ1-2; possible D gene TRBD1, 6 bases. Germline V gene sequence: CDR1 LGHNA, CDR2 YSLEER. There are 18 residues in the CDR3. V lost 1 base and J 0 bases, leaving 18 bases between the germline ends. CDR3 in DNA: TGCGCCAGCAGCCAAGCCCCCGCCCCCGGACAGTCTAACTATGGCTACACCTTC. As protein: CASSQAPAPGQSNYGYTF.

The V gene is TRBV7-6, the J gene TRBJ2-3; TRBD1 or TRBD2 may be the D gene (5 bases each). Germline V gene sequence: CDR1 SGHVS, CDR2 FNYEAQ. V was clipped by 3 bases and J by 1 base, with 23 bases between them. The CDR3 has 19 amino acids. In nucleotides, the CDR3 is TGTGCCAGCAGCTTCTCTCGGCCCTCAGGGAGTGGCGGCACAGATACGCAGTATTTT. This codes for CASSFSRPSGSGGTDTQYF.

The chain links TRBV12-3 or TRBV12-4 to TRBJ1-1; D is undetermined. Deletions cut 5 bases from V and 7 bases from J, with 11 bases between. The CDR3 consists of 12 residues. CDR3 amino acids: CASSTRGREAFF. The CDR3 DNA reads as TGTGCCAGCAGTACAAGAGGCCGTGAAGCTTTCTTT.

In this sample, this clone turned up once. V gene TRBV7-2 combines with J gene TRBJ1-2; 11 positions match TRBD1. This CDR3 has 16 residues. Trimming took 1 base from V and 4 from J; bases not matched to a gene: 5. The V gene's germline CDR1 is SGHTA and CDR2 FQGNSA. The DNA for the CDR3 is TGTGCCAGCAGCTTAGGGACAGGGGGCCGGCTCTATGGCTACACCTTC. It specifies CASSLGTGGRLYGYTF.

The V gene is TRBV4-3, the J gene TRBJ2-1, with D possibly matching TRBD1 (6 bases). V lost 0 bases and J lost 4, with 13 bases in between. Germline values: CDR1 LGHNA, CDR2 YSLEER. This CDR3 is built from 16 residues. CDR3: CASSQEVPGTYNEQFF. Here the CDR3 DNA reads TGCGCCAGCAGCCAAGAAGTACCAGGGACATACAATGAGCAGTTCTTC.

The genes are TRBV7-3 and TRBJ2-1; D is tentatively TRBD1 or TRBD2 (5 bases each). The CDR3 length is 15 residues. The germline V gene has CDR1 SGHTA and CDR2 FQGTGA. V dropped 5 bases and J dropped 4 bases, with 15 bases sitting between them. Written as DNA, the CDR3 is TGTGCCAGCAGCCTCGGGGCCCTGGGGTACAATGAGCAGTTCTTC. The encoded protein is CASSLGALGYNEQFF. Full variable domain (missing parts from reference TRBV7-3 and TRBJ2-1): GAGVSQTPSNKVTEKGKYVELRCDPISGHTALYWYRQSLGQGPEFLIYFQGTGAADDSGLPNDRFFAVRPEGSVSTLKIQRTERGDSAVYLCASSLGALGYNEQFFGPGTRLTVL.

This chain connects TRBV5-1 to TRBJ1-1; D is unclear. V lost 3 bases and J lost 1, with 10 bases in between. Per germline, CDR1 SGHRS and CDR2 YFSETQ. CDR3 size: 14 residues. The CDR3 DNA follows: TGCGCCAGCAGCTGGACGGGCGAGAACACTGAAGCTTTCTTT. This gives the protein CASSWTGENTEAFF.

The rearrangement joins TRBV19 to TRBJ1-2, with 8 positions matching TRBD1. V shed 6 bases and J 2 bases; nucleotides not matched to a gene: 11. Germline assignment: CDR1 LNHDA and CDR2 SQIVND (reference sequence). CDR3 length equals 16 residues. CDR3 bases: TGTGCCAGTAGCGATCTTCCAGGGGGCGCGAACTATGGCTACACCTTC. Translating gives CASSDLPGGANYGYTF. Complete variable domain (other parts from reference TRBV19 and TRBJ1-2): DGGITQSPKYLFRKEGQNVTLSCEQNLNHDAMYWYRQDPGQGLRLIYYSQIVNDFQKGDIAEGYSVSREKKESFPLTVTSAQKNPTAFYLCASSDLPGGANYGYTFGSGTRLTVV.

The V and J genes are TRBV27 and TRBJ2-7, with TRBD1 identical over 9 bases. V lost 5 bases, J lost 1 base, and 6 bases stayed unmatched. CDR1 and CDR2 from the germline V gene are MNHEY and SMNVEV (reference sequence). The CDR3 has 15 amino acids. For the CDR3, the DNA is TGTGCCAGCAGTAACCCCGGGACAGGGTCCTACGAGCAGTACTTC. Its protein is CASSNPGTGSYEQYF.

The chain has TRBV11-3 and TRBJ2-1; 8 bases are a match to TRBD2. CDR3 length equals 14 residues. Germline V gene sequence: CDR1 SGHNT, CDR2 YENEEA. V was clipped by 5 bases and J by 12 bases; unmatched bases: 12. As DNA, the CDR3 is TGTGCCAGCAGCCCTCGCCCGACTAGCGTCGTGCAGTTCTTC. Its translation is CASSPRPTSVVQFF. Complete variable domain (other parts from reference TRBV11-3 and TRBJ2-1): EAGVVQSPRYKIIEKKQPVAFWCNPISGHNTLYWYLQNLGQGPELLIRYENEEAVDDSQLPKDRFSAERLKGVDSTLKIQPAELGDSAVYLCASSPRPTSVVQFFGPGTRLTVL.

V is TRBV6-5 and J is TRBJ2-1; 11 bases map to TRBD2. The CDR3 loop spans 15 amino acids. The germline V gene has CDR1 MNHEY and CDR2 SVGAGI. The V and J ends lost 2 bases and 6 bases, in that order; junction bases with no gene match: 3. Here the CDR3 reads CASSYGTSGFNEQFF. CDR3 nucleotides: TGTGCCAGCAGTTACGGGACTAGCGGTTTCAATGAGCAGTTCTTC.